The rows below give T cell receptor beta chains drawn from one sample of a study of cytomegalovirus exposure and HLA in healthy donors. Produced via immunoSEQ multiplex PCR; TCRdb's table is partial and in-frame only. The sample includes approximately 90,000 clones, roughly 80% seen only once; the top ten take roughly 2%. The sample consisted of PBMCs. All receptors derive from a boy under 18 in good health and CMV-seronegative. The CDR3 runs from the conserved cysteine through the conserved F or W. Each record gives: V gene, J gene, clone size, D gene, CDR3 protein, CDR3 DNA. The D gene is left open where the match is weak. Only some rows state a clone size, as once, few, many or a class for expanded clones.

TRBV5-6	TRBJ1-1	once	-	CASSPRVNTEAFF	TGTGCCAGCAGCCCCCGGGTGAACACTGAAGCTTTCTTT
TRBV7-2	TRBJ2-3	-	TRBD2	CASRKGLADKPTDTQYF	TGTGCCAGCAGGAAGGGACTAGCGGACAAACCCACAGATACGCAGTATTTT
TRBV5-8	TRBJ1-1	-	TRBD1	CASRPGQGSTFF	TGTGCCAGCAGGCCAGGACAGGGGTCGACTTTCTTT
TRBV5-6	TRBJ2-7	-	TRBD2	CASSFRGGGPHEQYF	TGTGCCAGCAGCTTCCGCGGGGGGGGCCCCCACGAGCAGTACTTC
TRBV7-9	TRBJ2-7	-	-	CASSSSSEKQHYEQYF	TGTGCCAGCAGCTCGTCTTCAGAAAAACAACACTACGAGCAGTACTTC
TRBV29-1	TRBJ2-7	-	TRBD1	CSAWDSAYEQYF	TGCAGCGCGTGGGACAGTGCCTACGAGCAGTACTTC
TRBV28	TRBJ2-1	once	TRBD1	CASSAPGQPYNEQFF	TGTGCCAGCAGTGCCCCGGGACAGCCCTACAATGAGCAGTTCTTC
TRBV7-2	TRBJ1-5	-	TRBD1	CASSLAGTGTNQPQHF	TGTGCCAGCAGCTTAGCCGGGACAGGGACCAATCAGCCCCAGCATTTT
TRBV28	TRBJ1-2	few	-	CASSSTGTLNYGYTF	TGTGCCAGCAGTTCAACAGGGACACTGAACTATGGCTACACCTTC
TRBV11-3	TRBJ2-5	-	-	CASSLDGGKETQYF	TGTGCCAGCAGCTTAGATGGGGGGAAGGAGACCCAGTACTTC
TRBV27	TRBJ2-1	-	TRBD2	CASREAGGHNEQFF	TGTGCCAGCAGAGAAGCGGGGGGGCACAATGAGCAGTTCTTC
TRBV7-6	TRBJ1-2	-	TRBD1	CASSLGKGANYGYTF	TGTGCCAGCAGCTTAGGAAAGGGGGCGAACTATGGCTACACCTTC
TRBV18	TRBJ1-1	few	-	CASSPPALEAAFF	TGTGCCAGCTCACCACCTGCCTTGGAGGCGGCTTTCTTT
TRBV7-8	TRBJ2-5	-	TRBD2	CASSLVATGTTQETQYF	TGTGCCAGCAGCTTAGTAGCAACCGGGACTACCCAAGAGACCCAGTACTTC
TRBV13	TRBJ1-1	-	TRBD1	CASRSRTGGTMNTEAFF	TGTGCCAGCAGATCTCGGACAGGGGGAACCATGAACACTGAAGCTTTCTTT
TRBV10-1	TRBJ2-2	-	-	CASSGENGGSNTGELFF	TGCGCCAGCAGCGGAGAAAACGGGGGTTCGAACACCGGGGAGCTGTTTTTT
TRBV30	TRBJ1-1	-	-	CAWEPGTPSTEAFF	TGTGCCTGGGAACCGGGGACACCCAGCACTGAAGCTTTCTTT
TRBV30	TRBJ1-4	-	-	CAWRLLGAGEKLFF	TGTGCCTGGAGGCTGTTGGGGGCAGGGGAAAAACTGTTTTTT
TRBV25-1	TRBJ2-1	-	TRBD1	CASRLGGPQFF	TGTGCCAGCAGGCTAGGGGGCCCGCAGTTCTTC
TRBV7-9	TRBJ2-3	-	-	CASSSRRTGSSTDTQYF	TGTGCCAGCAGCTCCCGGCGGACTGGTTCTAGCACAGATACGCAGTATTTT
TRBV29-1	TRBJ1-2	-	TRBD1	CSSTGQGASGYTF	TGCAGCTCTACGGGACAGGGGGCCTCTGGCTACACCTTC
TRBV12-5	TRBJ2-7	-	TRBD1	CASGLVLGQSSYEQYF	TGTGCTAGTGGTTTGGTACTGGGACAGAGCTCCTACGAGCAGTACTTC
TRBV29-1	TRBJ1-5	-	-	CSVATESRGNQPQHF	TGCAGCGTTGCCACCGAAAGCAGGGGCAATCAGCCCCAGCATTTT
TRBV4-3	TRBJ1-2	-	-	CASSLDRTTNYGYTF	TGCGCCAGCAGCCTTGACAGGACGACTAACTATGGCTACACCTTC
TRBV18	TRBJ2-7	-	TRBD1	CASSPTTGGPYEQYF	TGTGCCAGCTCACCCACAACAGGGGGACCCTACGAGCAGTACTTC
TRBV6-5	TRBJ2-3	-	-	CASSSFAADTQYF	TGTGCCAGCAGTTCCTTCGCGGCAGATACGCAGTATTTT
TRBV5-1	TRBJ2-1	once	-	CASRALNINEQFF	TGCGCCAGCAGGGCCCTCAACATTAATGAGCAGTTCTTC
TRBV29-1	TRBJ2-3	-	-	CSAVKTGSKDTDTQYF	TGCAGCGCTGTCAAAACAGGGAGTAAGGACACAGATACGCAGTATTTT
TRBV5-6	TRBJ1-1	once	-	CASSLTGWNTEAFF	TGTGCCAGCAGCTTGACAGGGTGGAACACTGAAGCTTTCTTT
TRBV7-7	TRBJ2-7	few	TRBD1	CASSLGTGNYEQYF	TGTGCTAGCAGCTTAGGGACAGGTAACTACGAGCAGTACTTC
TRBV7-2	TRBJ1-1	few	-	CASSLEMGLDTEAFF	TGTGCCAGCAGCTTAGAGATGGGGCTCGACACTGAAGCTTTCTTT
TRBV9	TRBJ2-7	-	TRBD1	CASSVTGGGNEQYF	TGTGCCAGCAGCGTGACAGGGGGCGGAAACGAGCAGTACTTC
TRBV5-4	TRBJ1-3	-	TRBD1	CASSQDRQGNSGNTIYF	TGTGCCAGCAGCCAGGACCGACAGGGAAACTCTGGAAACACCATATATTTT
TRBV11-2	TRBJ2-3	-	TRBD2	CASSLGLAITDTQYF	TGTGCCAGCAGCTTGGGACTAGCGATCACAGATACGCAGTATTTT
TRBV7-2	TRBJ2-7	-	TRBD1	CASSSAGTVSYEQYF	TGTGCCAGCAGCTCGGCCGGGACAGTCTCCTACGAGCAGTACTTC
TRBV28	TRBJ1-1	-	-	CASSLWREGAEAFF	TGTGCCAGCAGTTTATGGAGGGAGGGGGCTGAAGCTTTCTTT
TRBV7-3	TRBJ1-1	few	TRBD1	CASSTTGSNTEAFF	TGTGCCAGCAGCACGACAGGGAGTAACACTGAAGCTTTCTTT
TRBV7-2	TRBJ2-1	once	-	CASSLSGNEQFF	TGTGCCAGCAGCCTTTCCGGGAATGAGCAGTTCTTC
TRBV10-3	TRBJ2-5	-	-	CAIRPGGQETQYF	TGTGCCATCAGGCCAGGGGGGCAAGAGACCCAGTACTTC
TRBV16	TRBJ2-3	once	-	CASSQSWRGGTDTQYF	TGTGCCAGCAGCCAATCGTGGCGCGGTGGCACAGATACGCAGTATTTT
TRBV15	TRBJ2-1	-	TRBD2	CATSSTSGLYNEQFF	TGTGCCACCAGCAGTACTAGCGGGCTCTACAATGAGCAGTTCTTC
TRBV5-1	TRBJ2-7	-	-	CASSLGGEGSYEQYF	TGCGCCAGCAGCCTGGGAGGAGAGGGCTCCTACGAGCAGTACTTC
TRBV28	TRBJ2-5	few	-	CASSLSSPRETQYF	TGTGCCAGCAGTTTATCCTCCCCTCGGGAGACCCAGTACTTC
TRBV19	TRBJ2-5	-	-	CASSPDSPRETQYF	TGTGCCAGTAGTCCGGACAGCCCCCGTGAGACCCAGTACTTC
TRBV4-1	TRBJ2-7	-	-	CASSHPAGRGYEQYF	TGCGCCAGCAGCCATCCGGCGGGACGGGGCTACGAGCAGTACTTC
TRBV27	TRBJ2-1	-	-	CASSPGATGEQFF	TGTGCCAGCAGTCCGGGAGCCACGGGGGAGCAGTTCTTC
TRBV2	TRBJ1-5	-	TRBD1	CASSPRGLGNQPQHF	TGTGCCAGCAGCCCCAGGGGGCTCGGCAATCAGCCCCAGCATTTT
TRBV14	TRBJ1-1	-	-	CASSQEQMNTEAFF	TGTGCCAGCAGCCAAGAACAGATGAACACTGAAGCTTTCTTT
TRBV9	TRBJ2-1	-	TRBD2	CASSLAGEPYNEQFF	TGTGCCAGCAGCCTAGCGGGGGAGCCCTACAATGAGCAGTTCTTC
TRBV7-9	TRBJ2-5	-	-	CASSPPYGQETQYF	TGTGCCAGCAGCCCCCCGTACGGCCAAGAGACCCAGTACTTC
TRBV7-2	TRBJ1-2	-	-	CASSLEAGANYGYTF	TGTGCCAGCAGCTTAGAGGCAGGGGCTAACTATGGCTACACCTTC
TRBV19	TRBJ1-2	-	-	CASSAGVYGYTF	TGTGCCAGTAGTGCAGGCGTATATGGCTACACCTTC
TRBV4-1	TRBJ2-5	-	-	CASSQEYRVTETQYF	TGCGCCAGCAGCCAAGAATACAGGGTGACGGAGACCCAGTACTTC
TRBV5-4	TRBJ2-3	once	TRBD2	CASSGTSGAQYF	TGTGCCAGCAGCGGGACTAGCGGGGCGCAGTATTTT
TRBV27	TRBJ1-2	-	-	CASSSGWYGYTF	TGTGCCAGCAGTAGCGGGTGGTATGGCTACACCTTC